What follows is one T cell receptor (beta chain) and its context. The entry originates in a study of T cell responses to AZD1222 COVID-19 vaccine. The ends were cut back, 0 bases at V and 0 bases at J, with 11 bases in the middle. This CDR3 is 16 amino acids long. Germline V gene lookup returns CDR1 MNHEY and CDR2 SVGAGI. Generated by immunoSEQ multiplex PCR, the TCRdb table keeps only in-frame clones and is missing some. The table has some 200,000 clones, approximately 91% seen once. The chain employs TRBV6-5 and TRBJ1-1; possibly TRBD1 for D (5 bases). The source was peripheral blood, collected on day 0 of AZD1222 vaccination. The origin of this receptor is an adult in good health. The chain's CDR3 is CASSYSRQTLNTEAFF. The CDR3 nucleotides are TGTGCCAGCAGTTACTCCAGACAGACATTGAACACTGAAGCTTTCTTT.